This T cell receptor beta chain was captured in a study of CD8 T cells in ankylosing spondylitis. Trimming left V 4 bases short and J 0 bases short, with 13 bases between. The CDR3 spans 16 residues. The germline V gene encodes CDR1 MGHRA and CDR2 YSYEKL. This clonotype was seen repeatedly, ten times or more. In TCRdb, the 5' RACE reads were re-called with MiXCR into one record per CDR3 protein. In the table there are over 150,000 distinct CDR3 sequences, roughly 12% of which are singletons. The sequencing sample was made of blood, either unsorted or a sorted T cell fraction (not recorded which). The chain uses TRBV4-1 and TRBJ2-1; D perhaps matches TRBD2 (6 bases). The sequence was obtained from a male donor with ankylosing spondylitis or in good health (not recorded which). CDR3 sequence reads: CASSPWGDSSYNEQFF. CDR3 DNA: TGCGCCAGCAGCCCCTGGGGGGATAGCTCCTACAATGAGCAGTTCTTC.